What follows are 9 T cell receptor beta chains derived from one specimen sequenced in a study of blood T cell repertoires in COVID-19. This table comes from immunoSEQ multiplex PCR, and its TCRdb copy is limited to in-frame clones, with some not included. The table includes some 130,000 clones, 80% to 90% detected once. Sequenced material: peripheral blood. These receptors originate from a man aged 60-69 years with COVID-19, enrolled during active disease.

This clone was observed a handful of times. The chain recombines TRBV4-3 with TRBJ1-2, with TRBD1 matching over 7 bases. Germline-derived CDR1 and CDR2 are LGHNA and YSLEER. The CDR3 extends over 15 amino acids. Unmatched junction bases numbered 7, after V lost 0 bases and J lost 6 bases. As DNA, the CDR3 is TGCGCCAGCAGCCAAGAAGCGTTGACAGGGCATGGCTACACCTTC. Amino acids: CASSQEALTGHGYTF.

The sample holds one count of this clone. The chain recombines TRBV5-1 with TRBJ1-1; the D gene is possibly TRBD1 (6 bases). Germline-derived CDR1 and CDR2 are SGHRS and YFSETQ. This CDR3 has 17 amino acids. V was shortened by 0 bases and J by 0 bases, with 15 bases between the two germline ends. The CDR3 here is CASSLGLGGLVNTEAFF. The DNA of the CDR3 is TGCGCCAGCAGCTTGGGGCTAGGGGGTTTGGTGAACACTGAAGCTTTCTTT.

In nucleotides, the CDR3 is TGTGCCAGCAGCGGGACAGGGATACGAGCTTTCTTT. Its translation: CASSGTGIRAFF. The chain employs TRBV4-2 and TRBJ1-1; 9 positions agree with TRBD1. The junction had 5 bases not matched to a gene; V was cut back by 5 bases and J by 10 bases. Germline-derived CDR1 and CDR2 are LGHNA and YNFKEQ. The CDR3 is 12 amino acids.

This clone is a singleton in its sample. The V call is TRBV2, the J call TRBJ1-1; a possible D gene is TRBD1 (6 bases). Germline V gene sequence: CDR1 SNHLY, CDR2 FYNNEI. This CDR3 contains 13 residues. V was trimmed by 2 bases and J by 3 bases, leaving 7 bases between them. The DNA for the CDR3 is TGTGCCAGCAGTGAACAGGGGTACACTGAAGCTTTCTTT. Encoded protein: CASSEQGYTEAFF.

This chain links TRBV30 with TRBJ1-1, with a weak D call TRBD1 (6 bases). CDR3 length: 17 residues. The V end lost 2 bases, the J end lost 4 bases, and 23 bases lay between the germline ends. Germline loops: CDR1 GTSNPN, CDR2 SVGIG (reference sequence). CDR3 in amino acids: CAWSSLGQGRVSTEAFF. The CDR3 bases are TGTGCCTGGAGTTCCCTCGGCCAGGGGCGAGTTAGCACTGAAGCTTTCTTT. Filled out from reference TRBV30 and TRBJ1-1, the complete variable domain reads SQTIHQWPATLVQPVGSPLSLECTVEGTSNPNLYWYRQAAGRGLQLLFYSVGIGQISSEVPQNLSASRPQDRQFILSSKKLLLSDSGFYLCAWSSLGQGRVSTEAFFGQGTRLTVV.

The J gene is TRBJ2-7, the V gene TRBV6-5; TRBD1 agrees at 9 bases. With V trimmed by 7 bases and J by 4 bases, 8 bases remained unmatched. The CDR3 loop spans 14 amino acids. CDR1 MNHEY and CDR2 SVGAGI come from the germline V gene. CDR3 loop: CASITRDRVYEQYF. CDR3 nucleotides: TGTGCCAGCATCACCCGGGACAGGGTATACGAGCAGTACTTC.

The chain uses TRBV27 and TRBJ2-1; perhaps TRBD2 as D (5 bases). Trimming stripped 4 bases from V and 10 bases from J, with 8 bases between. This CDR3 comprises 11 residues. Germline CDR1 reads MNHEY; CDR2 reads SMNVEV (reference sequence). The CDR3 coding sequence is TGTGCCAGCAGTTATAGAGGGGAGCAGTTCTTC. Protein sequence: CASSYRGEQFF.

The V call is TRBV28, the J call TRBJ1-1, with a weak D call TRBD1 (6 bases). Germline V gives CDR1 MDHEN, CDR2 SYDVKM. The CDR3 is made up of 16 amino acids. Trimming left V 6 bases short and J 5 bases short, with 22 bases between. This chain's CDR3 is CASSPSRPTGHTEAFF. CDR3 nucleotide sequence: TGTGCCAGCAGCCCCTCTAGGCCTACAGGGCATACTGAAGCTTTCTTT.

This rearrangement joins TRBV5-1 to TRBJ2-7; D might be TRBD2 (5 bases). The germline CDR1 and CDR2 sequences are SGHRS and YFSETQ. The CDR3 has 14 residues. V lost 0 bases to trimming and J lost 4 bases, with 11 bases between them. The CDR3 protein is CASSLGGFEYEQYF. The CDR3 DNA follows: TGCGCCAGCAGCTTGGGAGGGTTCGAGTACGAGCAGTACTTC.